The 32 T cell receptor beta chains reported below all come from one sample, sequenced in a study of T-cell reconstitution after alpha-beta-depleted transplantation in children. The TCRbeta library incorporated unique molecular identifiers. MiXCR, run by TCRdb on the PCR reads, gives a single entry per CDR3 protein. The table includes approximately 650,000 distinct CDR3 sequences, approximately 14% detected once. The sequenced sample was PBMCs, obtained before TCRalphabeta/CD19-depleted stem cell transplant. These receptors originate from a girl aged 2 to 10 with congenital amegakaryocytic thrombocytopenia, due to receive a stem cell transplant.

The genes are TRBV2 and TRBJ2-1, with D unclear. CDR3 length: 14 amino acids. V was clipped by 7 bases and J by 6 bases, with 16 bases between them. Germline-derived CDR1 and CDR2 are SNHLY and FYNNEI. Here the CDR3 reads CASNQRTVPNEQFF. CDR3 nucleotide sequence: TGTGCCAGCAACCAAAGGACGGTCCCCAATGAGCAGTTCTTC.

A note on this clonotype: A much larger clone sits a single nucleotide away, making a read error possible. The chain is built from TRBV7-2 and TRBJ2-3, with 8 bases that match TRBD2. The CDR3 sequence is 14 residues long. Trimming cost V 1 base and J 6 bases; bases outside gene matches: 3. Germline CDR1 reads SGHTA; CDR2 reads FQGNSA. Here the CDR3 reads CASSLEASGDTQYF. DNA for the CDR3: TGTGCCAGCAGCTTAGAAGCTAGCGGGGATACGCAGTATTTT.

This clonotype occurred many times. The chain combines TRBV20-1 with TRBJ2-7, with D possibly being TRBD2 (5 bases). Germline values: CDR1 DFQATT, CDR2 SNEGSKA (reference sequence). The CDR3 has 13 amino acids. Trimming stripped 5 bases from V and 0 bases from J, with 11 bases between. The CDR3 spells CSAARLYSYEQYF. Here the CDR3 DNA reads TGCAGTGCTGCCCGACTATACTCCTACGAGCAGTACTTC.

This clonotype occurred a few times. The rearrangement links TRBV5-1 to TRBJ2-1, with TRBD1 as a possible D gene (6 bases). The CDR3 runs 14 residues. The V and J ends lost 0 bases and 5 bases respectively, with 9 bases between them. Per the germline V gene, CDR1 is SGHRS and CDR2 is YFSETQ. This CDR3 is CASSLGQADNEQFF. CDR3 DNA: TGCGCCAGCAGCTTGGGACAGGCGGACAATGAGCAGTTCTTC.

Many counts were recorded for this clonotype. The rearrangement links TRBV27 to TRBJ2-1; D uncertain. The V gene's germline CDR1 is MNHEY and CDR2 SMNVEV (reference sequence). The CDR3 length is 13 residues. Trimming left V 4 bases short and J 6 bases short, with 10 bases between. CDR3 region: CASSSLTGNEQFF. The CDR3 nucleotides read TGTGCCAGCAGTTCCCTCACGGGCAATGAGCAGTTCTTC.

This clonotype appeared many times. The chain uses TRBV4-1 and TRBJ2-7; no firm D call. Germline V lookup: CDR1 MGHRA, CDR2 YSYEKL. V dropped 0 bases and J dropped 5 bases, with 14 bases sitting between them. The CDR3 covers 15 residues. CDR3 sequence: CASSQDRSQYNEQYF. The CDR3, as DNA: TGCGCCAGCAGCCAAGACAGGAGTCAGTACAACGAGCAGTACTTC.

This chain uses TRBV3-1 with TRBJ2-5; 11 nucleotides align to TRBD2. The V gene's germline CDR1 is LGHDT and CDR2 YNNKEL (reference sequence). The CDR3 contains 16 residues. V trimming: 5 bases; J trimming: 2 bases; junction bases outside the gene matches: 7. CDR3 bases: TGTGCCAGCAGCACTGCGGGACTAGCGGTTCAAGAGACCCAGTACTTC. Translating gives CASSTAGLAVQETQYF.

The V call is TRBV5-1, the J call TRBJ2-5; 8 nucleotides match TRBD1. The CDR3 is 17 residues long. V lost 0 bases and J lost 5; bases outside the gene matches: 12. In germline, CDR1 is SGHRS, CDR2 YFSETQ. Written as DNA, the CDR3 is TGCGCCAGCAGCTTGGGTGGGACAGGAATCCTCGGGGAGACCCAGTACTTC. Its translation: CASSLGGTGILGETQYF. The full variable domain, with the rest looked up from reference TRBV5-1 and TRBJ2-5, is KAGVTQTPRYLIKTRGQQVTLSCSPISGHRSVSWYQQTPGQGLQFLFEYFSETQRNKGNFPGRFSGRQFSNSRSEMNVSTLELGDSALYLCASSLGGTGILGETQYFGPGTRLLVL.

This clonotype occurred many times. The rearrangement links TRBV5-1 to TRBJ2-3, with TRBD1 as a possible D gene (6 bases). This CDR3 comprises 16 residues. CDR1 is SGHRS, CDR2 YFSETQ, per germline. V was shortened by 6 bases and J by 2 bases, with 19 bases between the two germline ends. The CDR3 is CASKLGQFTFTDTQYF. As DNA, the CDR3 is TGCGCCAGCAAGCTCGGACAGTTCACCTTCACAGATACGCAGTATTTT. Variable domain in full (rest from reference TRBV5-1 and TRBJ2-3): KAGVTQTPRYLIKTRGQQVTLSCSPISGHRSVSWYQQTPGQGLQFLFEYFSETQRNKGNFPGRFSGRQFSNSRSEMNVSTLELGDSALYLCASKLGQFTFTDTQYFGPGTRLTVL.

In this sample, this clonotype turned up many times. The rearrangement joins TRBV11-2 to TRBJ1-2; the D is unclear. V was shortened by 1 base and J by 2 bases, with 11 bases between the two germline ends. CDR3 length equals 15 residues. Germline CDR1 and CDR2: SGHAT and FQNNGV. The CDR3 nucleotides are TGTGCCAGCAGCTTAGCGGCCAGGCTCAACTATGGCTACACCTTC. Residues: CASSLAARLNYGYTF.

This clonotype was seen many times. The genes are TRBV5-6 and TRBJ2-1; 10 bases map to TRBD2. V was clipped by 3 bases and J by 3 bases; unmatched bases: 12. The CDR3 consists of 18 residues. Germline V CDR1 and CDR2: SGHDT, YYEEEE. CDR3 bases: TGTGCCAGCAGCTCCCAAGCGGGAGGGCCTCTTCTCTACAATGAGCAGTTCTTC. This translates into CASSSQAGGPLLYNEQFF.

Notes on this clonotype: This may be a read error: a much more frequent sequence differs by one nucleotide. This CDR3 is missing its conserved last phenylalanine or tryptophan, likely due to a read error. The rearrangement links TRBV5-1 to TRBJ2-1; 7 nucleotides line up with TRBD2. Trimming at V came to 1 base and at J to 4 bases, leaving 17 bases not matched to a gene. This CDR3 spans 19 amino acids. The germline V gene encodes CDR1 SGHRS and CDR2 YFSETQ. The CDR3 loop reads CASSLRGGRLFSGYNEQFS. In nucleotides, the CDR3 is TGCGCCAGCAGCTTGAGGGGCGGGAGACTTTTTTCGGGGTACAATGAGCAGTTCTCC.

This clonotype came up many times. V usage is TRBV19 and J usage is TRBJ1-5, with D uncertain. There are 13 residues in the CDR3. Germline V CDR1 and CDR2: LNHDA, SQIVND (reference sequence). Trimming took 3 bases from V and 4 from J, leaving 7 bases between them. The chain's CDR3 is CASSITGNQPQHF. The CDR3 DNA follows: TGTGCCAGTAGTATTACCGGGAATCAGCCCCAGCATTTT.

The chain couples TRBV12-3 or TRBV12-4 to TRBJ1-1; D gene ambiguous. CDR3 size: 14 residues. Trimming stripped 2 bases from V and 4 bases from J, with 11 bases between. In DNA form, the CDR3 reads TGTGCCAGCAGTTTAATTCGGGATGCCACTGAAGCTTTCTTT. As protein: CASSLIRDATEAFF.

This clonotype was found a few times. Here the CDR3 reads CSPKLREAAYEQYF. The DNA of the CDR3 is TGCAGCCCCAAGTTGCGGGAGGCGGCCTACGAGCAGTACTTC. The chain employs TRBV29-1 and TRBJ2-7; 8 bases match TRBD2. This CDR3 contains 14 residues. Per germline, CDR1 SQVTM and CDR2 ANQGSEA. The V and J ends lost 8 bases and 2 bases, in that order; junction bases with no gene match: 11.

This clonotype was seen many times. This chain connects TRBV29-1 to TRBJ2-7, with 10 nucleotides matching TRBD1. Trimming removed 2 bases from V and 4 bases from J; junction bases left unmatched: 5. The CDR3 is 14 amino acids. CDR1 is SQVTM and CDR2 is ANQGSEA in the germline V gene. The CDR3 sequence: CSVESRDRGYEQYF. The CDR3 region has the DNA TGCAGCGTTGAATCCCGGGACAGGGGTTACGAGCAGTACTTC.

The rearrangement links TRBV4-2 to TRBJ2-7; D might be TRBD2 (6 bases). CDR3 length: 15 amino acids. Trimming took 0 bases from V and 4 from J, leaving 13 bases between them. Germline V lookup: CDR1 LGHNA, CDR2 YNFKEQ. Here the CDR3 DNA reads TGTGCCAGCAGCCAAGAGGGGACGGGGGAGTACGAGCAGTACTTC. It yields the protein CASSQEGTGEYEQYF.

This sequence joins TRBV18 and TRBJ2-3; D might be TRBD2 (6 bases). V lost 2 bases and J lost 4, with 19 bases in between. Looked up from germline, CDR1 is KGHSH and CDR2 is LQKENI. The CDR3 loop spans 17 amino acids. Here the CDR3 reads CASSPYIGGKAADTQYF. CDR3 sequence (DNA): TGTGCCAGCTCACCATATATCGGCGGGAAAGCGGCAGATACGCAGTATTTT.

Points on this clonotype: A much larger clone differs from this one at a single base, so this may be a read error. The chain has TRBV10-2 and TRBJ2-3, with 8 nucleotides matching TRBD2. Germline V gene sequence: CDR1 WSHSY, CDR2 SAAADI. The CDR3 covers 14 residues. This CDR3 reads CASTERERMNTQYF. The DNA for the CDR3 is TGCGCCAGCACTGAGCGGGAGAGAATGAATACGCAGTATTTT.

This clonotype was detected only a few times. CDR3 protein: CASSPQGLTNTEAFF. For the CDR3, the DNA is TGTGCCAGCAGCCCCCAGGGACTGACGAACACTGAAGCTTTCTTT. J is TRBJ1-1 and V is TRBV7-8; tentatively, D is TRBD1 (5 bases). This CDR3 has 15 residues. Germline-derived CDR1 and CDR2 are SGHVS and FQNEAQ. Trimming removed 5 bases at V and 1 base at J, with 14 bases between.

This clonotype was counted at least ten times. The rearrangement links TRBV11-2 to TRBJ2-7; 7 nucleotides align to TRBD2. The CDR3 length is 15 residues. The germline CDR1 and CDR2 sequences are SGHAT and FQNNGV. J was trimmed by 2 bases and V by 1 base; bases with no gene match: 5. CDR3 nucleotides: TGTGCCAGCAGCTTAGTATCCGGGAGGCCCTACGAGCAGTACTTC. Residues: CASSLVSGRPYEQYF.

This clonotype has just a few counts. The rearrangement links TRBV15 to TRBJ2-1, with 7 bases matching TRBD1. With V trimmed by 3 bases and J by 0 bases, 14 bases remained unmatched. The CDR3 is 19 residues long. CDR1 and CDR2 (germline): LNHNV, YYDKDF (reference sequence). Here the CDR3 DNA reads TGTGCCACCAGCAGTCCCTTGAGGGACAGTCCTTTCTCCTACAATGAGCAGTTCTTC. Its translation is CATSSPLRDSPFSYNEQFF.

This clonotype was seen a few times. The V call is TRBV7-2, the J call TRBJ2-5, with a tentative D call TRBD2 (5 bases). Trimming took 5 bases from V and 9 from J, leaving 16 bases between them. This CDR3 is 13 amino acids long. The V gene's germline CDR1 is SGHTA and CDR2 FQGNSA. The CDR3: CASSTGRLAAQYF. In DNA form, the CDR3 reads TGTGCCAGCAGCACGGGGAGACTTGCGGCCCAGTACTTC.

This clonotype was detected many times. The chain couples TRBV5-6 to TRBJ2-5; D is undetermined. The V end was cut by 0 bases, the J end by 5 bases, with 11 bases between. The CDR3 totals 14 residues. Germline loops: CDR1 SGHDT, CDR2 YYEEEE. CDR3 nucleotide sequence: TGTGCCAGCAGCTTGGGACCCTCAGCGGAGACCCAGTACTTC. Protein sequence: CASSLGPSAETQYF.

This clonotype was observed many times. This sequence joins TRBV5-1 and TRBJ2-1; D might be TRBD2 (6 bases). The ends were cut back, 1 base at V and 5 bases at J, with 10 bases in the middle. Germline V gene lookup returns CDR1 SGHRS and CDR2 YFSETQ. The CDR3 runs to 14 residues. CDR3 residues: CASSLLRENNEQFF. As DNA, the CDR3 is TGCGCCAGCAGCTTGCTCCGGGAGAACAATGAGCAGTTCTTC.

A remark on this clonotype: One junction end disagrees with the germline gene, perhaps due to a read error. The chain combines TRBV5-1 with TRBJ1-4, with a possible D match to TRBD1 (6 bases). This CDR3 is built from 17 residues. Germline V CDR1 and CDR2: SGHRS, YFSETQ. The CDR3 is CACSRSETGNPKEKLFF. CDR3 coding DNA: TGCGCCTGCAGCCGCTCCGAAACAGGGAATCCAAAGGAAAAACTGTTTTTT.

This clonotype came up many times. This chain connects TRBV5-1 to TRBJ1-1; 9 positions agree with TRBD1. V was clipped by 0 bases and J by 4 bases; unmatched bases: 4. The CDR3 has 15 residues. Germline values: CDR1 SGHRS, CDR2 YFSETQ. The CDR3 DNA sequence: TGCGCCAGCAGCTTGGGAACAGGGGGCCGCACTGAAGCTTTCTTT. It codes for CASSLGTGGRTEAFF.

The chain couples TRBV5-1 to TRBJ2-3, with 16 bases lining up with TRBD2. Germline lookup yields CDR1 SGHRS and CDR2 YFSETQ. This CDR3 has 17 residues. V dropped 3 bases and J dropped 5; count of bases not matched to a gene: 6. The CDR3 here is CASSSGLAGGSKDTQYF. CDR3 bases: TGCGCCAGCAGCTCGGGACTAGCGGGAGGGTCGAAAGATACGCAGTATTTT.

This CDR3 reads CASRRGLFYNEQFF. For the CDR3, the DNA is TGTGCCAGCCGCCGGGGGCTATTCTACAATGAGCAGTTCTTC. The J gene is TRBJ2-1, the V gene TRBV7-8; D is perhaps TRBD1 or TRBD2 (6 bases each). Trimming stripped 8 bases from V and 3 bases from J, with 14 bases between. The CDR3 is 14 amino acids. CDR1 and CDR2 (germline): SGHVS, FQNEAQ.

This clonotype was seen repeatedly, ten times or more. This chain links TRBV11-2 with TRBJ2-2, with 11 bases that match TRBD2. Trimming at V came to 3 bases and at J to 4 bases, leaving 7 bases not matched to a gene. The CDR3 length is 17 residues. The germline CDR1 and CDR2 sequences are SGHAT and FQNNGV. The CDR3 bases are TGTGCCAGCAGCTTTGCTAGCGGGAGGATGCGCACCGGGGAGCTGTTTTTT. This encodes CASSFASGRMRTGELFF. The full variable domain, in which reference TRBV11-2 and TRBJ2-2 provide the parts outside the CDR3, is EAGVAQSPRYKIIEKRQSVAFWCNPISGHATLYWYQQILGQGPKLLIQFQNNGVVDDSQLPKDRFSAERLKGVDSTLKIQPAKLEDSAVYLCASSFASGRMRTGELFFGEGSRLTVL.

This clonotype occurred a few times. CDR3 region: CASSLLWGDEQFF. Written as DNA, the CDR3 is TGCGCCAGCAGCTTACTATGGGGAGATGAGCAGTTCTTC. V usage is TRBV5-1 and J usage is TRBJ2-1, with D tentatively TRBD2 (5 bases). The V end lost 2 bases, the J end lost 8 bases, and 11 bases lay between the germline ends. Germline V lookup: CDR1 SGHRS, CDR2 YFSETQ. The CDR3 covers 13 residues.

In its sample, this clonotype was seen a few times. V and J are TRBV7-9 and TRBJ1-2; D is ambiguous. V was cut by 2 bases and J by 8 bases, with 9 bases left in between. The CDR3 runs to 12 residues. The germline CDR1 and CDR2 sequences are SEHNR and FQNEAQ (reference sequence). The CDR3 DNA sequence: TGTGCCAGCAGCTTATCACGTTCAGGCTACACCTTC. Residues: CASSLSRSGYTF.